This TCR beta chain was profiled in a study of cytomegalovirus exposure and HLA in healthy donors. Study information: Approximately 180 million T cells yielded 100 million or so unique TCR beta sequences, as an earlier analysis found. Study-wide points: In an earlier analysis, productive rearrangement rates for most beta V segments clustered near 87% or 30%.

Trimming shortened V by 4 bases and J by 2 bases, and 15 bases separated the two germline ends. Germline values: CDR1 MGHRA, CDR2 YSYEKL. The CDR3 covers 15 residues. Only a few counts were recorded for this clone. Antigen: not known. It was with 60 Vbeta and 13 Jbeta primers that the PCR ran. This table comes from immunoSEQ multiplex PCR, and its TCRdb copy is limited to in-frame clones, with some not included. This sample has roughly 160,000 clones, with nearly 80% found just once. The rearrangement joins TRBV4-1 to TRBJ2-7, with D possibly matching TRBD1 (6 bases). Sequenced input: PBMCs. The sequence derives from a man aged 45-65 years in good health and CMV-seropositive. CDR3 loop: CASSPSSTGAYEQYF. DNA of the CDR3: TGCGCCAGCAGCCCGTCCTCGACAGGAGCCTACGAGCAGTACTTC.